The 27 T cell receptor beta chains reported below all come from one sample, sequenced in a study of cytotoxic CD8 clonotypes in ibrutinib-treated CLL. Generated by immunoSEQ multiplex PCR, the TCRdb table keeps only in-frame clones and is missing some. The sample consists of just over 200,000 clones, 60% to 80% of them appearing once. The material sequenced was PBMCs, taken after 12 months of ibrutinib treatment. These receptors came from a human donor with chronic lymphocytic leukemia.

J is TRBJ1-2 and V is TRBV4-2; 7 bases agree with TRBD1. This CDR3 is 15 amino acids long. CDR1 is LGHNA, CDR2 YNFKEQ, per germline. V lost 4 bases, J lost 5 bases, and 10 bases stayed unmatched. CDR3 amino acids: CASSRATGVGYGYTF. The CDR3 DNA is TGTGCCAGCAGCCGAGCTACAGGGGTAGGGTATGGCTACACCTTC.

DNA for the CDR3: TGTGCCAGCAGTGAAGGGGCCAAGGGTAGGGATGGCTACACCTTC. Protein sequence: CASSEGAKGRDGYTF. This chain links TRBV6-1 with TRBJ1-2; no reliable D call. The CDR3 has 15 residues. V lost 1 base and J 6 bases, leaving 15 bases between the germline ends. Looked up from germline, CDR1 is MNHNS and CDR2 is SASEGT.

The chain employs TRBV7-2 and TRBJ2-2; 7 bases agree with TRBD1. CDR1 and CDR2 from the germline V gene are SGHTA and FQGNSA. CDR3 length equals 14 residues. J was trimmed by 5 bases and V by 3 bases; bases with no gene match: 3. The CDR3 DNA follows: TGTGCCAGCAGCTTGACAGGGTGGACCGGGGAGCTGTTTTTT. It codes for CASSLTGWTGELFF.

The chain couples TRBV18 to TRBJ2-3, with a possible D match to TRBD2 (5 bases). The CDR3 is 15 residues long. CDR1 is KGHSH and CDR2 is LQKENI in the germline V gene. The V end lost 5 bases, the J end lost 4 bases, and 16 bases lay between the germline ends. CDR3 sequence (DNA): TGTGCCAGCTCATCCCTAGCCCAAGGCGCAGATACGCAGTATTTT. The encoded protein is CASSSLAQGADTQYF.

This clone appeared a single time. The V and J genes are TRBV7-2 and TRBJ2-5, with D unresolved. Germline V gives CDR1 SGHTA, CDR2 FQGNSA. The V end was cut by 0 bases, the J end by 5 bases, with 10 bases between. The CDR3 covers 14 residues. The CDR3 DNA reads TGTGCCAGCAGCTTAGCCACGGGTTGGGAGACCCAGTACTTC. It codes for CASSLATGWETQYF. Based on the CDR3 plus reference TRBV7-2 and TRBJ2-5, the full variable domain is GAGVSQSPSNKVTEKGKDVELRCDPISGHTALYWYRQSLGQGLEFLIYFQGNSAPDKSGLPSDRFSAERTGGSVSTLTIQRTQQEDSAVYLCASSLATGWETQYFGPGTRLLVL.

V usage is TRBV19 and J usage is TRBJ2-7; TRBD1 aligns across 9 bases. The junction had 11 bases not matched to a gene; V was cut back by 1 base and J by 4 bases. Germline CDR1 LNHDA, CDR2 SQIVND (reference sequence). CDR3 length equals 17 residues. The CDR3 protein is CASSIAAPGQGPYEQYF. The DNA of the CDR3 is TGTGCCAGTAGTATAGCGGCCCCGGGACAGGGCCCTTACGAGCAGTACTTC.

V is TRBV4-3 and J is TRBJ2-5; D possibly matches TRBD1 or TRBD2 (5 bases each). CDR1 is LGHNA, CDR2 YSLEER, per germline. Deletions cut 3 bases from V and 6 bases from J, with 17 bases between. The CDR3 totals 15 residues. The CDR3 coding sequence is TGCGCCAGCAGCCAGGGACCCGACCCCCGTCAGACCCAGTACTTC. Translated, it gives CASSQGPDPRQTQYF.

The chain uses TRBV6-6 and TRBJ2-3, with D hard to call. The CDR3 extends over 16 amino acids. Trimming took 2 bases from V and 3 from J, leaving 15 bases between them. CDR1 and CDR2 from the germline V gene are MNHNY and SVGAGI (reference sequence). CDR3 in DNA: TGTGCCAGCAGTTACGGTCTAGATTATCGTACAGATACGCAGTATTTT. It is translated as CASSYGLDYRTDTQYF.

This chain joins TRBV6-5 and TRBJ1-2; possibly TRBD1 for D (5 bases). CDR3 size: 14 residues. V was cut by 0 bases and J by 6 bases, with 11 bases left in between. Germline V gives CDR1 MNHEY, CDR2 SVGAGI. CDR3 nucleotide sequence: TGTGCCAGCAGTTACTCGGACAAAACGGATGGCTACACCTTC. Protein sequence: CASSYSDKTDGYTF.

The CDR3: CASSLKDSSNQPQHF. CDR3 nucleotides: TGTGCCAGCAGTTTGAAAGACAGTAGCAATCAGCCCCAGCATTTT. This chain joins TRBV28 and TRBJ1-5; D is perhaps TRBD1 (5 bases). This CDR3 spans 15 amino acids. The V end was cut by 3 bases, the J end by 0 bases, with 9 bases between. The germline CDR1 and CDR2 sequences are MDHEN and SYDVKM.

This clone was observed at least ten times. The J gene is TRBJ2-5, the V gene TRBV7-2; TRBD2 aligns across 11 bases. J gave up 5 bases and V 8 bases, and 10 bases lay outside the gene matches. The V gene's germline CDR1 is SGHTA and CDR2 FQGNSA. This CDR3 region has 15 residues. The CDR3 loop reads CASGVSGRAGETQYF. DNA for the CDR3: TGTGCCAGCGGAGTTAGCGGGAGGGCCGGGGAGACCCAGTACTTC.

The V and J genes are TRBV30 and TRBJ1-5; D gene unclear. This CDR3 is 12 amino acids long. V lost 7 bases and J 5 bases, leaving 12 bases between the germline ends. The germline CDR1 and CDR2 sequences are GTSNPN and SVGIG (reference sequence). Here the CDR3 DNA reads TGTGCCTTTCGGTGGGGAGATCAGCCCCAGCATTTT. This codes for CAFRWGDQPQHF.

The rearrangement joins TRBV7-3 to TRBJ1-2; unclear D gene. CDR3 length equals 13 residues. Germline loops: CDR1 SGHTA, CDR2 FQGTGA. V lost 5 bases, J lost 2 bases, and 9 bases lay in between. The CDR3 is CASSPGTNYGYTF. The CDR3 region has the DNA TGTGCCAGCAGCCCCGGCACAAACTATGGCTACACCTTC.

This chain joins TRBV18 and TRBJ1-1; a weak D match, TRBD1 (6 bases). Germline V lookup: CDR1 KGHSH, CDR2 LQKENI. The V gene lost 5 bases and the J gene lost 0 bases, with 13 bases spanning the gap. The CDR3 runs to 15 residues. CDR3 sequence reads: CASSADRSMNTEAFF. CDR3 bases: TGTGCCAGCTCAGCCGACAGGTCCATGAACACTGAAGCTTTCTTT. The full variable domain, its missing parts supplied by reference TRBV18 and TRBJ1-1, is NAGVMQNPRHLVRRRGQEARLRCSPMKGHSHVYWYRQLPEEGLKFMVYLQKENIIDESGMPKERFSAEFPKEGPSILRIQQVVRGDSAAYFCASSADRSMNTEAFFGQGTRLTVV.

This chain uses TRBV5-1 with TRBJ1-3, with 9 nucleotides matching TRBD1. Looked up from germline, CDR1 is SGHRS and CDR2 is YFSETQ. J gave up 4 bases and V 3 bases, and 5 bases lay outside the gene matches. The CDR3 loop spans 15 amino acids. The CDR3 DNA reads TGCGCCAGCAGCTCTCTGGGACAGGGAGGAAACACCATATATTTT. Translated, it gives CASSSLGQGGNTIYF.

The rearrangement uses TRBV19 and TRBJ2-1; D might be TRBD2 (6 bases). The CDR3 totals 17 residues. The V gene lost 7 bases and the J gene lost 0 bases, with 19 bases spanning the gap. Germline CDR1 reads LNHDA; CDR2 reads SQIVND (reference sequence). This chain's CDR3 is CASTSGGSFSSYNEQFF. The CDR3 nucleotides are TGTGCCAGTACGTCAGGAGGGTCTTTCAGCTCCTACAATGAGCAGTTCTTC.

This clone appeared a few times. The gene calls are TRBV27 and TRBJ1-6; unclear D gene. This CDR3 contains 15 residues. Trimming shortened V by 2 bases and J by 9 bases, and 14 bases separated the two germline ends. In germline, CDR1 is MNHEY, CDR2 SMNVEV (reference sequence). In DNA form, the CDR3 reads TGTGCCAGCAGTTTAACGTTTACTCTCCCTTCACCCCTCCACTTT. Amino acids: CASSLTFTLPSPLHF.

This clone occurred many times. The chain has TRBV6-1 and TRBJ1-2; a possible D gene is TRBD1 (5 bases). Germline assignment: CDR1 MNHNS and CDR2 SASEGT. The CDR3 loop spans 16 amino acids. Trimming took 3 bases from V and 0 from J, leaving 14 bases between them. The CDR3, as DNA: TGTGCCAGCAGTGATCTGGATGGGGCGCCTAACTATGGCTACACCTTC. Protein sequence: CASSDLDGAPNYGYTF.

The gene calls are TRBV5-1 and TRBJ1-1, with a weak D call TRBD1 (6 bases). The germline V gene encodes CDR1 SGHRS and CDR2 YFSETQ. Trimming took off 0 bases at V and 6 bases at J, with 6 bases between the two ends. This CDR3 is built from 12 residues. The CDR3 DNA reads as TGCGCCAGCAGCTTGGAGGGGGCTGAAGCTTTCTTT. Its protein is CASSLEGAEAFF.

V is TRBV28 and J is TRBJ2-3; TRBD2 matches 7 bases. CDR3 length: 18 amino acids. The V gene's germline CDR1 is MDHEN and CDR2 SYDVKM. V was clipped by 5 bases and J by 0 bases; unmatched bases: 14. CDR3 coding DNA: TGTGCCAGCAGTCCAGACCCCTCTAGCGGATATAGCACAGATACGCAGTATTTT. Translation: CASSPDPSSGYSTDTQYF. Full variable domain (missing parts from reference TRBV28 and TRBJ2-3): DVKVTQSSRYLVKRTGEKVFLECVQDMDHENMFWYRQDPGLGLRLIYFSYDVKMKEKGDIPEGYSVSREKKERFSLILESASTNQTSMYLCASSPDPSSGYSTDTQYFGPGTRLTVL.

This clone was seen once. The chain uses TRBV19 and TRBJ1-1; no firm D call. The V end was cut by 3 bases, the J end by 0 bases, with 17 bases between. The germline V gene encodes CDR1 LNHDA and CDR2 SQIVND (reference sequence). The CDR3 runs 17 residues. The CDR3 sequence is CASSIIYRTTVNTEAFF. CDR3 sequence (DNA): TGTGCCAGTAGTATTATTTATCGTACTACGGTGAACACTGAAGCTTTCTTT. The full variable domain, rest sourced from reference TRBV19 and TRBJ1-1, is DGGITQSPKYLFRKEGQNVTLSCEQNLNHDAMYWYRQDPGQGLRLIYYSQIVNDFQKGDIAEGYSVSREKKESFPLTVTSAQKNPTAFYLCASSIIYRTTVNTEAFFGQGTRLTVV.

The chain employs TRBV7-3 and TRBJ2-1, with 8 bases lining up with TRBD1. The CDR3 runs to 14 residues. Germline V CDR1 and CDR2: SGHTA, FQGTGA. After removal of 4 bases from V and 7 bases from J, the junction contained 6 bases not matched to a gene. CDR3 in DNA: TGTGCCAGCAGCTCAAGGACAGGGACAAATGAGCAGTTCTTC. It codes for CASSSRTGTNEQFF.

The V gene is TRBV29-1, the J gene TRBJ2-7; 8 nucleotides match TRBD1. This CDR3 has 13 residues. The trim removed 4 bases at V and 5 bases at J, leaving 7 bases unmatched. CDR1 is SQVTM and CDR2 is ANQGSEA in the germline V gene. In DNA, the CDR3 is TGCAGCGTTGGAGGGACAGGAGGGGACGAGCAGTACTTC. This gives the protein CSVGGTGGDEQYF.

V usage is TRBV15 and J usage is TRBJ2-2; D is tentatively TRBD1 or TRBD2 (5 bases each). Germline V gives CDR1 LNHNV, CDR2 YYDKDF (reference sequence). This CDR3 is 16 amino acids long. V was cut by 5 bases and J by 7 bases, with 20 bases left in between. CDR3 in amino acids: CATSFITGALSGELFF. The CDR3 DNA reads as TGTGCCACCAGCTTCATTACCGGGGCATTAAGCGGGGAGCTGTTTTTT.

The gene calls are TRBV12-5 and TRBJ1-1, with D possibly being TRBD1 (6 bases). The CDR3 has 14 amino acids. Germline V lookup: CDR1 LGHNT, CDR2 FRNRAP. The V end lost 5 bases, the J end lost 0 bases, and 10 bases lay between the germline ends. CDR3 amino acids: CASGAGTLNTEAFF. The CDR3, as DNA: TGTGCTAGTGGTGCCGGGACACTGAACACTGAAGCTTTCTTT.

The rearrangement joins TRBV6-1 to TRBJ2-7; TRBD1 matches 8 bases. J gave up 1 base and V 6 bases, and 2 bases lay outside the gene matches. There are 13 residues in the CDR3. Germline V CDR1 and CDR2: MNHNS, SASEGT. CDR3 sequence reads: CASRRTGSYEQYF. Here the CDR3 DNA reads TGTGCCAGCAGAAGGACAGGGTCCTACGAGCAGTACTTC.

The chain couples TRBV7-2 to TRBJ1-5, with D unresolved. Per the germline V gene, CDR1 is SGHTA and CDR2 is FQGNSA. The V end was cut by 4 bases, the J end by 9 bases, with 13 bases between. This CDR3 is built from 13 residues. CDR3 amino acids: CASSSGSGGPQHF. In DNA form, the CDR3 reads TGTGCCAGCAGCTCGGGGAGCGGTGGGCCCCAGCATTTT. Variable domain in full (rest from reference TRBV7-2 and TRBJ1-5): GAGVSQSPSNKVTEKGKDVELRCDPISGHTALYWYRQSLGQGLEFLIYFQGNSAPDKSGLPSDRFSAERTGGSVSTLTIQRTQQEDSAVYLCASSSGSGGPQHFGDGTRLSIL.